This T cell receptor (beta chain) was found in a study of blood T cell repertoires in COVID-19. Study background: From the United States, Italy and Spain came samples of acute and convalescent COVID-19. The cDNA or gDNA used as material had been derived from T cells, B-cell-depleted T cells, or PBMCs.

TCRdb's table, derived via immunoSEQ multiplex PCR, lists solely in-frame clones and lacks some. Among some 88,000 clones listed, over 75% were seen once. Trimming pared 5 bases from V and 0 bases from J, leaving 17 bases between. From germline, CDR1 is SEHNR and CDR2 FQNEAQ (reference sequence). The CDR3 has 17 amino acids. This receptor was taken from a man between 60 and 75 years old with acute or convalescent COVID-19. The genes are TRBV7-9 and TRBJ1-3; D unresolved. The sequenced material came from peripheral blood. The CDR3 bases are TGTGCCAGCAGCGACCCGGGAGATCCTACCTCTGGAAACACCATATATTTT. The encoded protein is CASSDPGDPTSGNTIYF.